The clone carrying this T cell receptor beta chain was detected ten times or more. Its target is not known. The assay was immunoSEQ multiplex PCR, and TCRdb's table has in-frame clones only and misses some. This table has some 310,000 clones, about 80% appearing once. This record comes from a study of cytotoxic CD8 clonotypes in ibrutinib-treated CLL. Study-wide points: Sustained-remission and progressing patients' sampling times differed. Public clonotypes were seen rarely and were contracted or stable on treatment.

V was trimmed by 2 bases and J by 9 bases, leaving 14 bases between them. The CDR3 runs 14 residues. Germline V gene data show CDR1 as KGHSH and CDR2 as LQKENI. Roughly 1.8 micrograms of genomic DNA from cryopreserved PBMCs went into TCR beta libraries. Sequenced here: PBMCs, sampled before ibrutinib treatment. The origin of this receptor is a human donor with chronic lymphocytic leukemia. V usage is TRBV18 and J usage is TRBJ1-5, with no clear D. CDR3 DNA: TGTGCCAGCTCACCATCATCCGACTATCCGCCCCAGCATTTT. Translation: CASSPSSDYPPQHF. The complete variable domain, with remaining parts taken from reference TRBV18 and TRBJ1-5, reads NAGVMQNPRHLVRRRGQEARLRCSPMKGHSHVYWYRQLPEEGLKFMVYLQKENIIDESGMPKERFSAEFPKEGPSILRIQQVVRGDSAAYFCASSPSSDYPPQHFGDGTRLSIL.